Listed below are T cell receptor beta chains from one sample, sequenced in a study of blood T cell repertoires in COVID-19. Produced via immunoSEQ multiplex PCR; TCRdb's table is partial and in-frame only. Seen here are around 200,000 clones, approximately 80% observed once, and the top ten hold roughly 7.1%. The sequencing sample was made of peripheral blood. These receptors originate from a human donor in a cohort sampled during active COVID-19. CDR3s include the opening cysteine and the closing phenylalanine or tryptophan. A D gene is named only where the DNA matches it firmly. Size tells how often a clone was seen (once, few, many) or the class of an expanded clone, and some rows leave it out.

J gene: TRBJ2-7; clone size: NA; D gene: TRBD1; V gene: TRBV19; CDR3 protein: CASSKGGLAYEQYF; CDR3 DNA: TGTGCCAGTAGTAAAGGGGGCCTAGCCTACGAGCAGTACTTC
J gene: TRBJ1-2; clone size: NA; D gene: TRBD1; V gene: TRBV5-1; CDR3 protein: CASSWGQGARNYGYTF; CDR3 DNA: TGCGCCAGCAGCTGGGGACAGGGGGCGCGCAACTATGGCTACACCTTC
J gene: TRBJ1-1; clone size: NA; D gene: NA; V gene: TRBV7-9; CDR3 protein: CASISPREGGTEAFF; CDR3 DNA: TGTGCCAGCATCTCCCCCCGAGAGGGAGGGACTGAAGCTTTCTTT
J gene: TRBJ1-2; clone size: once; D gene: NA; V gene: TRBV19; CDR3 protein: CASRFDETGDYGYTF; CDR3 DNA: TGTGCCAGTAGGTTTGACGAGACAGGCGACTATGGCTACACCTTC
J gene: TRBJ1-2; clone size: NA; D gene: NA; V gene: TRBV6-5; CDR3 protein: CASSYSEGIDGYTF; CDR3 DNA: TGTGCCAGCAGTTACTCCGAGGGTATTGATGGCTACACCTTC
J gene: TRBJ1-1; clone size: NA; D gene: NA; V gene: TRBV27; CDR3 protein: CASSNLGGETEAFF; CDR3 DNA: TGTGCCAGCAGTAACCTTGGGGGGGAAACTGAAGCTTTCTTT
J gene: TRBJ1-2; clone size: once; D gene: NA; V gene: TRBV2; CDR3 protein: CASLGVDGYGYTF; CDR3 DNA: TGTGCCAGCCTCGGGGTTGACGGCTATGGCTACACCTTC
J gene: TRBJ2-3; clone size: NA; D gene: TRBD2; V gene: TRBV5-1; CDR3 protein: CASSLGTSGGTSTDTQYF; CDR3 DNA: TGCGCCAGCAGCTTGGGGACTAGCGGGGGGACTAGCACAGATACGCAGTATTTT
J gene: TRBJ2-1; clone size: once; D gene: TRBD2; V gene: TRBV18; CDR3 protein: CASSPQLAGGNNEQFF; CDR3 DNA: TGTGCCAGCTCCCCGCAACTAGCGGGGGGGAACAATGAGCAGTTCTTC
J gene: TRBJ2-1; clone size: few; D gene: TRBD1; V gene: TRBV11-2; CDR3 protein: CASSLAGTGGVWSYNEQFF; CDR3 DNA: TGTGCCAGCAGCTTAGCCGGGACAGGGGGCGTGTGGTCCTACAATGAGCAGTTCTTC
J gene: TRBJ2-1; clone size: NA; D gene: TRBD2; V gene: TRBV27; CDR3 protein: CASSKLAGVGDNEQFF; CDR3 DNA: TGTGCCAGCAGTAAACTAGCGGGGGTAGGGGACAATGAGCAGTTCTTC
J gene: TRBJ2-5; clone size: NA; D gene: TRBD1; V gene: TRBV29-1; CDR3 protein: CSATQGAETQYF; CDR3 DNA: TGCAGCGCAACACAGGGGGCAGAGACCCAGTACTTC
J gene: TRBJ1-1; clone size: NA; D gene: NA; V gene: TRBV5-4; CDR3 protein: CASSFPEDTEAFF; CDR3 DNA: TGTGCCAGCAGCTTTCCGGAGGACACTGAAGCTTTCTTT
J gene: TRBJ2-5; clone size: NA; D gene: TRBD2; V gene: TRBV18; CDR3 protein: CASSPLQAGGLETQYF; CDR3 DNA: TGTGCCAGCTCACCACTCCAAGCGGGGGGCCTGGAGACCCAGTACTTC